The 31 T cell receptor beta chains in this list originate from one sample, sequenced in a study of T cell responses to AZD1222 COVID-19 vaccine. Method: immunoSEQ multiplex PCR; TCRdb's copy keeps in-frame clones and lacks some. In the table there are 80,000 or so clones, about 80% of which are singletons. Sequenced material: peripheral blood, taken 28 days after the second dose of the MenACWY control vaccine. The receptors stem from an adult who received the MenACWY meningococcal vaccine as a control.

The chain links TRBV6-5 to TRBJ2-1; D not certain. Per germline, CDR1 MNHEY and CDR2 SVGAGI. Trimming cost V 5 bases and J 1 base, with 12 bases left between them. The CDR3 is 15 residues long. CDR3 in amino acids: CASSISPVSYNEQFF. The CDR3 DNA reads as TGTGCCAGCAGTATTAGCCCTGTATCCTACAATGAGCAGTTCTTC.

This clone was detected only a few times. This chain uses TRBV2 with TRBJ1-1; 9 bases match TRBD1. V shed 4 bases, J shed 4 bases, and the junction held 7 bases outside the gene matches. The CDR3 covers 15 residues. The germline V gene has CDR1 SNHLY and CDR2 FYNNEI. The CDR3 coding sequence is TGTGCCAGCAGTGCCCGGGACAGGGAGGGCACTGAAGCTTTCTTT. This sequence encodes CASSARDREGTEAFF.

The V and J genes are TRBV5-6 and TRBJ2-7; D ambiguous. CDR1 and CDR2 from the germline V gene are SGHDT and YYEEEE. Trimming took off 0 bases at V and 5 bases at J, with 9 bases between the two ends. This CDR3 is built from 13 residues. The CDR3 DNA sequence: TGTGCCAGCAGCTTGGGGCCCAGAAACGAGCAGTACTTC. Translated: CASSLGPRNEQYF.

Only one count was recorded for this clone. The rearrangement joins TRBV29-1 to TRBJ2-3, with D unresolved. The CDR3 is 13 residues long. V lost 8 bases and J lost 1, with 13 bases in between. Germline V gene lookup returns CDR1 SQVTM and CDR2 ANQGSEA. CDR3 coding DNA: TGCAGCCTAGGCAGTCCGGGCACAGATACGCAGTATTTT. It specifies CSLGSPGTDTQYF.

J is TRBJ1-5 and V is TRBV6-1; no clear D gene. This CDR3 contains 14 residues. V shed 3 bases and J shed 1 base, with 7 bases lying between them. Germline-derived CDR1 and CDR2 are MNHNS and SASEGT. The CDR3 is CASSDSWSNQPQHF. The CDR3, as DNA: TGTGCCAGCAGTGACAGTTGGAGCAATCAGCCCCAGCATTTT.

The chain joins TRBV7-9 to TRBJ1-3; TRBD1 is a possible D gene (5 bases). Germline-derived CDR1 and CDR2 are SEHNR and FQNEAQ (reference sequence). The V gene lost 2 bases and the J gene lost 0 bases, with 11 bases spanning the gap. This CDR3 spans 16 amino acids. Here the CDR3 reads CASSLSGTSSGNTIYF. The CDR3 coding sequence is TGTGCCAGCAGCTTATCGGGGACCAGCTCTGGAAACACCATATATTTT.

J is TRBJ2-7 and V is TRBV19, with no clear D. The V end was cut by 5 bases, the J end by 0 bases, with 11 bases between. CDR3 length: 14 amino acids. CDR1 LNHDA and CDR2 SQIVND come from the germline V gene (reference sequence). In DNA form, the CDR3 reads TGTGCCAGTAGTCCCCAGTGGAGCTCCTACGAGCAGTACTTC. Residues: CASSPQWSSYEQYF. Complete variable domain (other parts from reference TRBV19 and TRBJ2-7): DGGITQSPKYLFRKEGQNVTLSCEQNLNHDAMYWYRQDPGQGLRLIYYSQIVNDFQKGDIAEGYSVSREKKESFPLTVTSAQKNPTAFYLCASSPQWSSYEQYFGPGTRLTVT.

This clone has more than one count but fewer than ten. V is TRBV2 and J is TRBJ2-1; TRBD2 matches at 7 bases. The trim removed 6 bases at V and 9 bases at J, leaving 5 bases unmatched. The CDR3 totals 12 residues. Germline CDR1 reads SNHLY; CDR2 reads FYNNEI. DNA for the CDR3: TGTGCCAGCAGAGCGGGGCATGGTGAGCAGTTCTTC. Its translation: CASRAGHGEQFF.

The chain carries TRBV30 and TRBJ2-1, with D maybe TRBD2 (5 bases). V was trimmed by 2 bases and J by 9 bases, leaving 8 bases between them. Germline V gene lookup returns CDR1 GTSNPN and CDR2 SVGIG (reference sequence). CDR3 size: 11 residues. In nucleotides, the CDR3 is TGTGCCTGGAGTTGGGGAGTTGAGCAGTTCTTC. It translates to CAWSWGVEQFF.

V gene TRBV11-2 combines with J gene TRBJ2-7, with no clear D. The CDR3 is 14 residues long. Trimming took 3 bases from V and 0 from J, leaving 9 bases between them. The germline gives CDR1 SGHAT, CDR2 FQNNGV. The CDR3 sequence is CASSFGALSYEQYF. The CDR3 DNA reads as TGTGCCAGCAGCTTTGGTGCCCTCTCCTACGAGCAGTACTTC.

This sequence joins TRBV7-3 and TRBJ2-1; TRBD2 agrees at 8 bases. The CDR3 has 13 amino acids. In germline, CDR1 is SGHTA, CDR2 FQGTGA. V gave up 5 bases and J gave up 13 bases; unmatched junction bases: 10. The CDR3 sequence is CASSPMAGTSQFF. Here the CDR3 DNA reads TGTGCCAGCAGCCCCATGGCCGGGACTAGTCAGTTCTTC.

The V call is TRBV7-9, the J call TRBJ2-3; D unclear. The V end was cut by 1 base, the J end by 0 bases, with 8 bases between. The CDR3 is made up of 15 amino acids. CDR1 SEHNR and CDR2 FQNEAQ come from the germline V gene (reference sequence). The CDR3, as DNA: TGTGCCAGCAGCTTAGACACAGTCAGCACAGATACGCAGTATTTT. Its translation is CASSLDTVSTDTQYF.

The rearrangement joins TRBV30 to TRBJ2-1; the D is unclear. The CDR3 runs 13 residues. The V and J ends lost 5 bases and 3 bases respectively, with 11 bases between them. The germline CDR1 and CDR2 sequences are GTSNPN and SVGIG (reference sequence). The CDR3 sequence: CAWDIGFYNEQFF. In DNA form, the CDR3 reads TGTGCCTGGGATATCGGGTTCTACAATGAGCAGTTCTTC.

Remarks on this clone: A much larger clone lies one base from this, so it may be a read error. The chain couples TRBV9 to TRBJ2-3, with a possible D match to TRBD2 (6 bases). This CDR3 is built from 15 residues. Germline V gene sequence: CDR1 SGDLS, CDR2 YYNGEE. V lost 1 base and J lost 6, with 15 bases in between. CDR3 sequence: CASSVLVGGGDTQYF. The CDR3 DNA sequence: TGTGCCAGCAGCGTACTAGTGGGAGGAGGTGATACGCAGTATTTT. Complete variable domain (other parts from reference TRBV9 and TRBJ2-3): DSGVTQTPKHLITATGQRVTLRCSPRSGDLSVYWYQQSLDQGLQFLIQYYNGEERAKGNILERFSAQQFPDLHSELNLSSLELGDSALYFCASSVLVGGGDTQYFGPGTRLTVL.

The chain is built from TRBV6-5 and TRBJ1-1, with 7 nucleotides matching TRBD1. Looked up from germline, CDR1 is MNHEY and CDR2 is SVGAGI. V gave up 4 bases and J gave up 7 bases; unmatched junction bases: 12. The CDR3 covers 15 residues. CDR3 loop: CASSLGSGQNLEAFF. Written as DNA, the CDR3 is TGTGCCAGCAGTTTGGGATCGGGACAGAACCTTGAAGCTTTCTTT.

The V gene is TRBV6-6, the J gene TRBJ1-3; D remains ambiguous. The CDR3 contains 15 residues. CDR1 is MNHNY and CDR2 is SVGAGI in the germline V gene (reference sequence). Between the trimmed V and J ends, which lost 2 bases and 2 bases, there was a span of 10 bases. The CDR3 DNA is TGTGCCAGCAGTTACGCACAAATGGCTGGAAACACCATATATTTT. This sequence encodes CASSYAQMAGNTIYF.

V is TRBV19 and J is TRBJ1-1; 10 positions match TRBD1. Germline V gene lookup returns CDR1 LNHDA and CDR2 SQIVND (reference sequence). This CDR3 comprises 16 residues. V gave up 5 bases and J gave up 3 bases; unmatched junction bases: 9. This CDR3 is CASSPRTGGEYTEAFF. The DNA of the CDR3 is TGTGCCAGTAGTCCACGGACAGGGGGGGAGTACACTGAAGCTTTCTTT.

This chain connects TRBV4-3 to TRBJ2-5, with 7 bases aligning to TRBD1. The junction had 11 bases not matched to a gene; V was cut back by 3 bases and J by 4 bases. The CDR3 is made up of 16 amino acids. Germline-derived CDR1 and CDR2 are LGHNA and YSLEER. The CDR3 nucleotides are TGCGCCAGCAGCCATGCCGAAACAGGGGCCCGAGAGACCCAGTACTTC. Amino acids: CASSHAETGARETQYF.

CDR3 region: CASSFEKGDGELFF. The DNA of the CDR3 is TGTGCCAGCAGCTTCGAGAAGGGGGACGGGGAGCTGTTTTTT. The chain has TRBV5-4 and TRBJ2-2, with D perhaps matching TRBD1 (6 bases). V was shortened by 2 bases and J by 7 bases, with 12 bases between the two germline ends. The CDR3 runs to 14 residues. Germline lookup yields CDR1 SGHNT and CDR2 YYREEE (reference sequence). The whole variable domain, remainder taken from reference TRBV5-4 and TRBJ2-2, is ETGVTQSPTHLIKTRGQQVTLRCSSQSGHNTVSWYQQALGQGPQFIFQYYREEENGRGNFPPRFSGLQFPNYSSELNVNALELDDSALYLCASSFEKGDGELFFGEGSRLTVL.

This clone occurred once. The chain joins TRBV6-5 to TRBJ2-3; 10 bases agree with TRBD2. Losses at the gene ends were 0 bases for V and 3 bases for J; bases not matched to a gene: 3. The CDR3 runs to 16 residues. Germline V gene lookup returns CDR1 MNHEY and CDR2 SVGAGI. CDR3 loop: CASSYSASGSTDTQYF. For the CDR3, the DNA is TGTGCCAGCAGTTACTCGGCTAGCGGGAGTACAGATACGCAGTATTTT.

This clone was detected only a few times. Here the CDR3 DNA reads TGTGCCAGCAGTGCCGACCAGGGCCATTCGGAAAAACTGTTTTTT. The encoded protein is CASSADQGHSEKLFF. The J gene is TRBJ1-4, the V gene TRBV2; possible D gene TRBD1, 5 bases. The CDR3 has 15 residues. V lost 4 bases and J 8 bases, leaving 17 bases between the germline ends. Germline V gene sequence: CDR1 SNHLY, CDR2 FYNNEI.

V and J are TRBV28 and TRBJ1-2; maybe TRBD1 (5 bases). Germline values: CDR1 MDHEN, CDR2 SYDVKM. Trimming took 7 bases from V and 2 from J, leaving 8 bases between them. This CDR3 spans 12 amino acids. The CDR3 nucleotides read TGTGCCAGCACCCCAGGGAACTATGGCTACACCTTC. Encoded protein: CASTPGNYGYTF.

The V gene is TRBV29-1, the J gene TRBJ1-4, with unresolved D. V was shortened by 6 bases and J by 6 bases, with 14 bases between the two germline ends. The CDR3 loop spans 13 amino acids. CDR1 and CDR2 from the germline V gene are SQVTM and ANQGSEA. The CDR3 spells CSVRRRLDEKLFF. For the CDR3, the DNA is TGCAGCGTCCGCCGGAGGTTAGATGAAAAACTGTTTTTT. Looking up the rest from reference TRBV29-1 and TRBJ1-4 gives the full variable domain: SAVISQKPSRDICQRGTSLTIQCQVDSQVTMMFWYRQQPGQSLTLIATANQGSEATYESGFVIDKFPISRPNLTFSTLTVSNMSPEDSSIYLCSVRRRLDEKLFFGSGTQLSVL.

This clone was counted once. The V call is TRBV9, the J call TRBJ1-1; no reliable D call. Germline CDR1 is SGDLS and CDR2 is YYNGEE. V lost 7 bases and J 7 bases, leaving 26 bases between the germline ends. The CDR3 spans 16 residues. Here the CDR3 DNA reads TGTGCCAGCTCATTATCTGGCCTCCCCGGTGGGCTTGAAGCTTTCTTT. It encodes CASSLSGLPGGLEAFF.

In nucleotides, the CDR3 is TGTGCCAGCAGCCCCCGACGGCTGAACACCGGGGAGCTGTTTTTT. This gives the protein CASSPRRLNTGELFF. The chain has TRBV9 and TRBJ2-2; D is unclear. The ends were cut back, 4 bases at V and 1 base at J, with 11 bases in the middle. In germline, CDR1 is SGDLS, CDR2 YYNGEE. This CDR3 is 15 amino acids long.

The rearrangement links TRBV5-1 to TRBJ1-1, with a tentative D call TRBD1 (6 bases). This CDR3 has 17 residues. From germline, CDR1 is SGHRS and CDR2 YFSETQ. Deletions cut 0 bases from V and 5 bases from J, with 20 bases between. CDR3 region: CASSLVRSGGLGTEAFF. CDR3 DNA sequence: TGCGCCAGCAGCTTGGTCCGTTCCGGGGGGCTGGGGACTGAAGCTTTCTTT. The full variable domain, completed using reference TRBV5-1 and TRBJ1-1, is KAGVTQTPRYLIKTRGQQVTLSCSPISGHRSVSWYQQTPGQGLQFLFEYFSETQRNKGNFPGRFSGRQFSNSRSEMNVSTLELGDSALYLCASSLVRSGGLGTEAFFGQGTRLTVV.

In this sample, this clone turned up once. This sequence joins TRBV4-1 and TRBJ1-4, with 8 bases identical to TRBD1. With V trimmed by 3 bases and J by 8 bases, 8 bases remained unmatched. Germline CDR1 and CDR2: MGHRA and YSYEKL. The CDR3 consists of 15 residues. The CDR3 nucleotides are TGCGCCAGCAGCCAGAAACAGGGGGGTAGGGAAAAACTGTTTTTT. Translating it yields CASSQKQGGREKLFF.

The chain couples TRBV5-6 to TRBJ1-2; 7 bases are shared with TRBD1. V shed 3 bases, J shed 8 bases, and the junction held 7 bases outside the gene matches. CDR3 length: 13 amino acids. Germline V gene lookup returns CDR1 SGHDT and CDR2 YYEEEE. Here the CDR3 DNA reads TGTGCCAGCAGCTCCGCGGGACAGCAAGGCTACACCTTC. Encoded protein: CASSSAGQQGYTF. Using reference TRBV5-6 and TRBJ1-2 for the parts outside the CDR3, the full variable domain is DAGVTQSPTHLIKTRGQQVTLRCSPKSGHDTVSWYQQALGQGPQFIFQYYEEEERQRGNFPDRFSGHQFPNYSSELNVNALLLGDSALYLCASSSAGQQGYTFGSGTRLTVV.

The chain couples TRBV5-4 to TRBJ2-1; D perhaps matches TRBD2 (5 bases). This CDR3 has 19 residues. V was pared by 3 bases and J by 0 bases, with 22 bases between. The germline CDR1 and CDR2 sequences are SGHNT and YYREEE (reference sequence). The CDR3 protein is CASSSRAGLPGSSYNEQFF. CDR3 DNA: TGTGCCAGCAGCTCCCGGGCTGGGCTACCGGGAAGCTCCTACAATGAGCAGTTCTTC.

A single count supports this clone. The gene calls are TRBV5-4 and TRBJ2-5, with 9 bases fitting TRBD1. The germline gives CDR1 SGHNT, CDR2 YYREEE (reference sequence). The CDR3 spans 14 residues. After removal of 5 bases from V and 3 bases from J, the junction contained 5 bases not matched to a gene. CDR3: CASSQTGGKETQYF. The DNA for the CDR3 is TGTGCCAGCAGTCAGACAGGGGGAAAAGAGACCCAGTACTTC.

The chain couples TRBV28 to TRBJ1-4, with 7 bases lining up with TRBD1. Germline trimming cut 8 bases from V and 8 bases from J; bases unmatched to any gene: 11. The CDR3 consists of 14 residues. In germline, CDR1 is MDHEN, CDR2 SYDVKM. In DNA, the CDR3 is TGTGCCAGCCTCCCAGGGGGGGGGTCAGAAAAACTGTTTTTT. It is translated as CASLPGGGSEKLFF.